These 5 T cell receptor beta chains originate from one sample sequenced in a study of metastatic and nonmetastatic thyroid tumors (dated by TCRdb to the early 2020s). No patient had received any treatment before thyroid surgery. Preparation of the library involved PCR. Instrument used: Illumina HiSeq 4000. The public sequencing data were trimmed at Q25 with fastp and processed into clonotypes with MiXCR by TCRdb, which kept only in-frame beta chains. In this sample the table shows some 20,000 clones, roughly 9.7% of which occur a single time. Of the sample, roughly 30% falls within the top ten clones. The sequencing input was blood. The receptor set was obtained from a female donor with papillary thyroid cancer or a benign thyroid nodule (not recorded which). Some clones in this sample may be carry-over from other donors' samples.

This clone was detected ten times or more. The junction departs from germline at one end; a sequencing error may be responsible. This rearrangement joins TRBV20-1 to TRBJ1-2; D possibly corresponds to TRBD1 (6 bases). This CDR3 spans 13 amino acids. Germline V lookup: CDR1 DFQATT, CDR2 SNEGSKA (reference sequence). CDR3 sequence reads: CSARVGGYYGYTF. CDR3 in DNA: TGCAGTGCCAGAGTGGGGGGCTACTATGGCTACACCTTC.

This clone was detected a few times. With a much larger clone just one base away, this may be a read error. Distinct nucleotide sequences in the sample also encode this CDR3. CDR3 coding DNA: TGCAGTGCTCGAGTTGGGGACCCCGGAGGTACCTTC. Its protein is CSARVGDPGGTF. The rearrangement links TRBV20-1 to TRBJ1-2, with D tentatively TRBD1 (5 bases). The CDR3 extends over 12 amino acids. In germline, CDR1 is DFQATT, CDR2 SNEGSKA (reference sequence). V was shortened by 5 bases and J by 14 bases, with 21 bases between the two germline ends.

The chain couples TRBV6-5 to TRBJ2-1; 11 nucleotides align to TRBD2. The ends lost 2 bases at V and 10 bases at J; junction bases unmatched: 13. The CDR3 spans 17 residues. Looked up from germline, CDR1 is MNHEY and CDR2 is SVGAGI. This CDR3 reads CASSYPTGNSGRAEQFF. The CDR3, as DNA: TGTGCCAGCAGTTACCCGACAGGGAATAGCGGGAGGGCAGAGCAGTTCTTC.

This chain links TRBV28 with TRBJ1-2, with D possibly being TRBD1 (5 bases). V was pared by 8 bases and J by 4 bases, with 23 bases between. CDR1 and CDR2 from the germline V gene are MDHEN and SYDVKM. The length of the CDR3 is 16 residues. The CDR3 loop is CASLPYGAWGGYGYTF. The DNA of the CDR3 is TGTGCCAGCCTACCTTACGGGGCGTGGGGCGGCTATGGCTACACCTTC.

This clone was found a few times. Given a much more abundant clone one base away, this may be a read error. The V and J genes are TRBV24-1 and TRBJ2-5, with a weak D call TRBD1 (5 bases). CDR3 length equals 14 residues. CDR1 is KGHDR and CDR2 is SFDVKD in the germline V gene. The CDR3 coding sequence is TGTGCCACCAGTGATTTCGCGACAGAAGAGACCAAGTACTTC. As protein: CATSDFATEETKYF.